Each of the 9 T cell receptor beta chains below was sequenced from the same sample in a study of blood T cell repertoires in COVID-19. Sequencing used immunoSEQ multiplex PCR; TCRdb keeps in-frame clones, though not all of them. This table holds a few hundred thousand clones, 89% found once. What was sequenced was peripheral blood. Every receptor here comes from a man in his forties with acute or convalescent COVID-19.

The rearrangement joins TRBV30 to TRBJ1-6; 12 bases align to TRBD1. The CDR3 runs 15 residues. The germline gives CDR1 GTSNPN, CDR2 SVGIG (reference sequence). The CDR3 nucleotides read TGTGCGGGACAGGGGGCCGGGGATCGTAATTCACCCCTCCACTTT. It encodes CAGQGAGDRNSPLHF.

CDR3 residues: CASSEAGTGYYGYTF. DNA for the CDR3: TGTGCCAGCAGCGAGGCCGGGACAGGGTACTATGGCTACACCTTC. The J gene is TRBJ1-2, the V gene TRBV7-2; 9 bases agree with TRBD1. V lost 5 bases and J lost 3; bases outside the gene matches: 7. Germline CDR1 and CDR2: SGHTA and FQGNSA. The CDR3 is made up of 15 amino acids.

The rearrangement joins TRBV5-1 to TRBJ1-1; D not certain. Germline V gene data show CDR1 as SGHRS and CDR2 as YFSETQ. This CDR3 spans 13 amino acids. Trimming removed 4 bases at V and 1 base at J, with 8 bases between. CDR3 sequence: CASSQLGNTEAFF. The DNA of the CDR3 is TGCGCCAGCAGCCAACTCGGGAACACTGAAGCTTTCTTT.

The gene calls are TRBV7-9 and TRBJ1-1; D perhaps matches TRBD1 (5 bases). This CDR3 comprises 14 residues. The V and J ends lost 1 base and 5 bases respectively, with 11 bases between them. The germline gives CDR1 SEHNR, CDR2 FQNEAQ (reference sequence). The CDR3 DNA is TGTGCCAGCAGCTTAGGGTGGGGCTCGACTGAAGCTTTCTTT. Encoded protein: CASSLGWGSTEAFF. Full variable domain (rest looked up from reference TRBV7-9 and TRBJ1-1): DTGVSQNPRHKITKRGQNVTFRCDPISEHNRLYWYRQTLGQGPEFLTYFQNEAQLEKSRLLSDRFSAERPKGSFSTLEIQRTEQGDSAMYLCASSLGWGSTEAFFGQGTRLTVV.

The chain couples TRBV4-2 to TRBJ2-5; the match to TRBD2 covers 7 bases. From germline, CDR1 is LGHNA and CDR2 YNFKEQ. V was clipped by 0 bases and J by 2 bases; unmatched bases: 12. The CDR3 runs to 18 residues. The CDR3 sequence: CASSQELRSSGWQETQYF. As DNA, the CDR3 is TGTGCCAGCAGCCAAGAACTAAGGAGTAGCGGGTGGCAAGAGACCCAGTACTTC.

This clone occurred once. This same CDR3 is encoded by further DNA sequences in the sample. This chain links TRBV18 with TRBJ2-5; D perhaps matches TRBD1 (5 bases). Trimming took off 4 bases at V and 4 bases at J, with 10 bases between the two ends. The CDR3 has 13 amino acids. Germline V gives CDR1 KGHSH, CDR2 LQKENI. CDR3 DNA sequence: TGTGCCAGCTCACAGGGGCAGGGAGAGACCCAGTACTTC. It codes for CASSQGQGETQYF.

CDR3 DNA: TGTGCCAGCTCACCACCCAGTACAGACGGCTACACCTTC. Amino acids: CASSPPSTDGYTF. The chain uses TRBV18 and TRBJ1-2, with unresolved D. The germline V gene has CDR1 KGHSH and CDR2 LQKENI. The CDR3 has 13 amino acids. With 0 bases removed from V and 8 bases from J, the gap between germline ends came to 10 bases.

This clone was seen ten or more times. The gene calls are TRBV10-1 and TRBJ1-1; 8 bases are a match to TRBD1. The ends lost 5 bases at V and 4 bases at J; junction bases unmatched: 3. The CDR3 extends over 13 amino acids. Germline CDR1 is WNHNN and CDR2 is SYGVQD (reference sequence). The CDR3 protein is CASSWTGTTEAFF. In DNA form, the CDR3 reads TGCGCCAGCAGTTGGACAGGGACCACTGAAGCTTTCTTT.

The count of this clone is one. CDR3 bases: TGTGCCTGGATGCGGGCCCTTAGATCACCCCTCCACTTT. It is translated as CAWMRALRSPLHF. The gene calls are TRBV30 and TRBJ1-6, with D hard to call. This CDR3 contains 13 residues. The V gene lost 4 bases and the J gene lost 10 bases, with 14 bases spanning the gap. Germline CDR1 GTSNPN, CDR2 SVGIG (reference sequence).